The 26 T cell receptor beta chains listed next were all sequenced from one sample in a study of blood T cell repertoires in COVID-19 (dated by TCRdb to the early 2020s). Libraries came from the immunoSEQ multiplex PCR assay. Sourced from immuneACCESS, this table was stored by TCRdb with only in-frame sequences that have V and J called. A share of the clones is absent; for the studies checked, an unresolved V gene accounts for under half, and the remainder has no known explanation. The sample table contains 100,000 to 150,000 clones; only one count was recorded for roughly 92% of them. The ten largest clones take up roughly 2.1% of the sample. Sequenced sample: peripheral blood. The receptors were gathered from a man between 50 and 59 years old with COVID-19, enrolled during active disease.

The chain employs TRBV20-1 and TRBJ2-2, with 10 bases lining up with TRBD2. CDR3 length equals 15 residues. The V and J ends lost 3 bases and 5 bases, in that order; junction bases with no gene match: 6. Germline CDR1 reads DFQATT; CDR2 reads SNEGSKA (reference sequence). The CDR3 region has the DNA TGCAGTGCTAGTTTGAGCGGGAGGGGAACCGGGGAGCTGTTTTTT. Encoded protein: CSASLSGRGTGELFF.

V and J are TRBV5-1 and TRBJ2-1; 9 nucleotides align to TRBD1. Trimming at V came to 4 bases and at J to 0 bases, leaving 5 bases not matched to a gene. Germline CDR1 and CDR2: SGHRS and YFSETQ. The CDR3 runs to 16 residues. CDR3 sequence reads: CASSPGQGSSYNEQFF. The CDR3, as DNA: TGCGCCAGCAGCCCTGGACAGGGGAGCTCCTACAATGAGCAGTTCTTC.

The chain couples TRBV4-3 to TRBJ1-4; TRBD1 matches 9 bases. The CDR3 contains 16 residues. Germline assignment: CDR1 LGHNA and CDR2 YSLEER. V lost 4 bases to trimming and J lost 2 bases; unmatched junction nucleotides: 5. The CDR3 loop is CASSRMTGGTNEKLFF. The CDR3 DNA is TGCGCCAGCAGCCGAATGACAGGGGGGACTAATGAAAAACTGTTTTTT.

This clone was observed a single time. The chain links TRBV13 to TRBJ2-2; D is perhaps TRBD2 (6 bases). Germline CDR1 is PRHDT and CDR2 is FYEKMQ (reference sequence). The CDR3 consists of 14 residues. The germline V and J ends were trimmed by 3 bases and 3 bases, with 8 bases remaining between them. The CDR3 coding sequence is TGTGCCAGCAGCTTGGGACTGTACACCGGGGAGCTGTTTTTT. Protein sequence: CASSLGLYTGELFF.

For this clone: The identical CDR3 is also encoded by other nucleotide sequences in the sample. The chain has TRBV7-9 and TRBJ2-1, with a weak D call TRBD2 (5 bases). From germline, CDR1 is SEHNR and CDR2 FQNEAQ (reference sequence). Between the trimmed V and J ends, which lost 1 base and 10 bases, there was a span of 8 bases. The CDR3 extends over 12 amino acids. CDR3 in DNA: TGTGCCAGCAGCTTAGTAGGCGGGGAGCAGTTCTTC. Protein sequence: CASSLVGGEQFF.

V and J are TRBV24-1 and TRBJ2-3; TRBD2 matches at 12 bases. Trimming removed 4 bases from V and 5 bases from J; junction bases left unmatched: 3. CDR3 size: 15 residues. Germline V gene sequence: CDR1 KGHDR, CDR2 SFDVKD. CDR3 in amino acids: CATSDPGLAGDTQYF. The CDR3 nucleotides are TGTGCCACCAGTGACCCGGGACTAGCGGGAGATACGCAGTATTTT.

J is TRBJ1-5 and V is TRBV19; 7 nucleotides match TRBD1. V lost 6 bases, J lost 0 bases, and 5 bases stayed unmatched. This CDR3 comprises 15 residues. Germline CDR1 and CDR2: LNHDA and SQIVND (reference sequence). The CDR3 sequence is CASSDRDPSNQPQHF. For the CDR3, the DNA is TGTGCCAGTAGCGACAGGGATCCTAGCAATCAGCCCCAGCATTTT.

The rearrangement joins TRBV18 to TRBJ2-1; 10 nucleotides line up with TRBD2. CDR1 and CDR2 (germline): KGHSH, LQKENI. The CDR3 extends over 14 amino acids. Trimming removed 5 bases from V and 10 bases from J; junction bases left unmatched: 8. CDR3 sequence reads: CASSATSGNFEQFF. CDR3 coding DNA: TGTGCCAGCTCAGCTACTAGCGGGAACTTCGAGCAGTTCTTC. The full variable domain, with the rest looked up from reference TRBV18 and TRBJ2-1, is NAGVMQNPRHLVRRRGQEARLRCSPMKGHSHVYWYRQLPEEGLKFMVYLQKENIIDESGMPKERFSAEFPKEGPSILRIQQVVRGDSAAYFCASSATSGNFEQFFGPGTRLTVL.

V is TRBV23-1 and J is TRBJ2-2; D remains ambiguous. TRBV23-1 is an open reading frame, and its role is uncertain. The CDR3 is 15 amino acids. V gave up 0 bases and J gave up 9 bases, with 14 bases separating them. CDR3 bases: TGCGCCAGCAGTCAATCGAAACAGCCCCAACGGGAGCTGTTTTTT. It codes for CASSQSKQPQRELFF.

The rearrangement joins TRBV7-3 to TRBJ2-2; a possible D gene is TRBD2 (5 bases). Germline V gene lookup returns CDR1 SGHTA and CDR2 FQGTGA. Trimming took 2 bases from V and 8 from J, leaving 12 bases between them. CDR3 length: 14 amino acids. This CDR3 reads CASSLRGPGGELFF. DNA for the CDR3: TGTGCCAGCAGCTTACGAGGTCCGGGAGGGGAGCTGTTTTTT.

Here the CDR3 reads CASTGGLANNEQFF. CDR3 sequence (DNA): TGTGCCAGCACCGGAGGACTAGCGAACAATGAGCAGTTCTTC. The chain has TRBV9 and TRBJ2-1, with TRBD2 matching over 9 bases. The germline gives CDR1 SGDLS, CDR2 YYNGEE. The CDR3 sequence is 14 residues long. V shed 6 bases, J shed 5 bases, and the junction held 6 bases outside the gene matches.

This sequence joins TRBV27 and TRBJ2-7; D unresolved. The CDR3 spans 14 residues. Trimming pared 4 bases from V and 1 base from J, leaving 11 bases between. The germline V gene encodes CDR1 MNHEY and CDR2 SMNVEV (reference sequence). CDR3 protein: CASSYPRRSYEQYV. The CDR3 DNA is TGTGCCAGCAGTTACCCTAGAAGGTCCTACGAGCAGTACGTC.

The rearrangement uses TRBV18 and TRBJ1-1; maybe TRBD1 (5 bases). V was clipped by 6 bases and J by 0 bases, with 14 bases between them. Germline CDR1 reads KGHSH; CDR2 reads LQKENI. This CDR3 has 15 residues. The CDR3 protein is CASSPGVRMNTEAFF. CDR3 DNA sequence: TGTGCCAGCTCCCCGGGGGTTAGGATGAACACTGAAGCTTTCTTT.

V is TRBV11-2 and J is TRBJ1-4, with D possibly TRBD1 on 5 matching bases. Germline V gene data show CDR1 as SGHAT and CDR2 as FQNNGV. The CDR3 is made up of 15 amino acids. Trimming took off 0 bases at V and 7 bases at J, with 12 bases between the two ends. CDR3 nucleotide sequence: TGTGCCAGCAGCTTAGACGGGGGAGTGGGTGAAAAACTGTTTTTT. Its translation is CASSLDGGVGEKLFF. The complete variable domain, with remaining parts taken from reference TRBV11-2 and TRBJ1-4, reads EAGVAQSPRYKIIEKRQSVAFWCNPISGHATLYWYQQILGQGPKLLIQFQNNGVVDDSQLPKDRFSAERLKGVDSTLKIQPAKLEDSAVYLCASSLDGGVGEKLFFGSGTQLSVL.

The chain joins TRBV11-1 to TRBJ2-5; the D gene is possibly TRBD1 (5 bases). This CDR3 contains 16 residues. Germline V CDR1 and CDR2: SGHAT, FQDESV (reference sequence). V was cut by 1 base and J by 2 bases, with 14 bases left in between. CDR3 nucleotides: TGTGCCAGCAGCTTAGGAACTCCGGCAGGGCAAGAGACCCAGTACTTC. This encodes CASSLGTPAGQETQYF.

The rearrangement links TRBV5-1 to TRBJ2-1; 7 bases map to TRBD1. Germline values: CDR1 SGHRS, CDR2 YFSETQ. The CDR3 length is 14 residues. The ends lost 9 bases at V and 8 bases at J; junction bases unmatched: 14. The CDR3 is CATKPGQFDDEQFF. In DNA, the CDR3 is TGCGCCACCAAACCGGGACAGTTCGACGATGAGCAGTTCTTC.

The chain employs TRBV19 and TRBJ2-3, with 11 bases identical to TRBD1. This CDR3 comprises 14 residues. The V and J ends lost 8 bases and 2 bases, in that order; junction bases with no gene match: 3. CDR1 LNHDA and CDR2 SQIVND come from the germline V gene (reference sequence). This CDR3 reads CASRDRGNTDTQYF. Written as DNA, the CDR3 is TGTGCCAGTCGGGACAGGGGGAACACAGATACGCAGTATTTT.

The chain carries TRBV6-5 and TRBJ2-1, with TRBD2 matching over 7 bases. J was trimmed by 2 bases and V by 7 bases; bases with no gene match: 2. From germline, CDR1 is MNHEY and CDR2 SVGAGI. This CDR3 is built from 13 residues. In DNA form, the CDR3 reads TGTGCCAGCACTAGCGGAGCCTACAATGAGCAGTTCTTC. As protein: CASTSGAYNEQFF.

The chain carries TRBV30 and TRBJ2-7; 8 nucleotides align to TRBD1. Losses at the gene ends were 0 bases for V and 5 bases for J; bases not matched to a gene: 9. Germline-derived CDR1 and CDR2 are GTSNPN and SVGIG (reference sequence). CDR3 length: 15 residues. The CDR3 DNA sequence: TGTGCCTGGAGTGTAGGCAGGGGGCAAGGGAACGAGCAGTACTTC. It specifies CAWSVGRGQGNEQYF.

The genes are TRBV5-1 and TRBJ2-5, with 11 bases identical to TRBD2. The CDR3 is 15 amino acids. The junction had 1 base not matched to a gene; V was cut back by 1 base and J by 2 bases. In germline, CDR1 is SGHRS, CDR2 YFSETQ. The CDR3 reads CASSLSSGRQETQYF. The CDR3 DNA reads as TGCGCCAGCAGCTTGTCTAGCGGGAGGCAAGAGACCCAGTACTTC.

This chain joins TRBV3-1 (or the pseudogene TRBV3-2) and TRBJ1-2; D gene ambiguous. From germline, CDR1 is LGHDT and CDR2 YNNKEL (reference sequence). This CDR3 is built from 15 residues. The V and J ends lost 7 bases and 6 bases respectively, with 21 bases between them. CDR3 amino acids: CASTLTARPGDGYTF. The CDR3 coding sequence is TGTGCCAGCACCCTCACGGCCAGACCTGGAGATGGCTACACCTTC.

This sequence joins TRBV18 and TRBJ2-5, with D hard to call. This CDR3 comprises 15 residues. The V end was cut by 3 bases, the J end by 0 bases, with 11 bases between. Looked up from germline, CDR1 is KGHSH and CDR2 is LQKENI. The CDR3 bases are TGTGCCAGCTCACCGCTAAGCCGGGACCAAGAGACCCAGTACTTC. Its protein product is CASSPLSRDQETQYF.

CDR3 nucleotides: TGTGCCAGCAGGGGGACAGGGGAGAATGAAAAACTGTTTTTT. As protein: CASRGTGENEKLFF. The rearrangement joins TRBV13 to TRBJ1-4; TRBD1 agrees at 10 bases. The V gene's germline CDR1 is PRHDT and CDR2 FYEKMQ (reference sequence). V lost 6 bases, J lost 5 bases, and 3 bases stayed unmatched. CDR3 length: 14 residues.

The chain couples TRBV5-1 to TRBJ2-7; TRBD1 is a possible D gene (5 bases). With 1 base removed from V and 7 bases from J, the gap between germline ends came to 15 bases. Looked up from germline, CDR1 is SGHRS and CDR2 is YFSETQ. The CDR3 consists of 14 residues. DNA for the CDR3: TGCGCCAGCAGCTTGTGCAGGGTCTTTCGGGAGCAGTACGTC. As protein: CASSLCRVFREQYV.

The chain has TRBV9 and TRBJ2-2; a weak D match, TRBD2 (6 bases). Germline CDR1 is SGDLS and CDR2 is YYNGEE. The V and J ends lost 0 bases and 0 bases respectively, with 9 bases between them. The length of the CDR3 is 16 residues. The CDR3 nucleotides read TGTGCCAGCAGCGTAGCCGGGAGCGCGAACACCGGGGAGCTGTTTTTT. This gives the protein CASSVAGSANTGELFF. Combining the CDR3 with reference TRBV9 and TRBJ2-2 gives the whole variable domain DSGVTQTPKHLITATGQRVTLRCSPRSGDLSVYWYQQSLDQGLQFLIQYYNGEERAKGNILERFSAQQFPDLHSELNLSSLELGDSALYFCASSVAGSANTGELFFGEGSRLTVL.

This clone was seen a single time. The chain recombines TRBV19 with TRBJ1-2, with D possibly matching TRBD1 (5 bases). V was trimmed by 5 bases and J by 6 bases, leaving 19 bases between them. This CDR3 comprises 15 residues. Germline V gives CDR1 LNHDA, CDR2 SQIVND (reference sequence). CDR3 in DNA: TGTGCCAGTAGTTCCATGGAGGGGTCGGTACATGGCTACACCTTC. Amino acids: CASSSMEGSVHGYTF. Complete variable domain (other parts from reference TRBV19 and TRBJ1-2): DGGITQSPKYLFRKEGQNVTLSCEQNLNHDAMYWYRQDPGQGLRLIYYSQIVNDFQKGDIAEGYSVSREKKESFPLTVTSAQKNPTAFYLCASSSMEGSVHGYTFGSGTRLTVV.